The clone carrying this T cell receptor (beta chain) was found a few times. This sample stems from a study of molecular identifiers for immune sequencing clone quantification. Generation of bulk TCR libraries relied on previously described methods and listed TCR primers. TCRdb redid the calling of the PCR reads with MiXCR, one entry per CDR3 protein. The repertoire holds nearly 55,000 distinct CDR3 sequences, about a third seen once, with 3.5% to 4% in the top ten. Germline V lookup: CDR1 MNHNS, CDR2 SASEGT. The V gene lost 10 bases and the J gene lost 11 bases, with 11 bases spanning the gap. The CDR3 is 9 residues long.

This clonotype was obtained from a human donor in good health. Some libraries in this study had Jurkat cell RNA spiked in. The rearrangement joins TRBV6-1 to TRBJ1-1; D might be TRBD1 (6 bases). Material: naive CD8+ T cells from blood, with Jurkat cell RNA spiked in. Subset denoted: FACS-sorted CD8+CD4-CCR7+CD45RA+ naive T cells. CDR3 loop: CATGVTAFF. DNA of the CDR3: TGTGCCACAGGGGTAACGGCTTTCTTT.